This is a list of T cell receptor beta chains from one sample in a study of cytomegalovirus exposure and HLA in healthy donors. Measured with immunoSEQ multiplex PCR; TCRdb has only the in-frame clones, and not every one. The sample records 90,000 to 120,000 clones, 78% being singletons. Sequenced input: PBMCs. The receptor set was obtained from a woman aged 40 to 50 in good health and CMV-seronegative. Both conserved end residues are part of each CDR3. The order of the fields is V gene, D gene, J gene, clone size, CDR3 protein, CDR3 DNA. The D gene is left open where the match is weak. The size of a clone is reported for some rows only, either as once, few or many, or as a class for expanded clones.

v_call: TRBV7-3
d_call: TRBD2
j_call: TRBJ2-1
clone_size: .
cdr3_aa: CASSLSGSGYEQFF
cdr3_nt: TGTGCCAGCAGCTTGAGCGGGAGTGGCTATGAGCAGTTCTTC

v_call: TRBV2
d_call: .
j_call: TRBJ2-6
clone_size: .
cdr3_aa: CASDNSGANVLTF
cdr3_nt: TGTGCCAGCGACAACTCTGGGGCCAACGTCCTGACTTTC

v_call: TRBV4-3
d_call: .
j_call: TRBJ1-1
clone_size: .
cdr3_aa: CASSQGVGYGPAFF
cdr3_nt: TGCGCCAGCAGCCAAGGAGTGGGCTATGGGCCAGCTTTCTTT

v_call: TRBV30
d_call: .
j_call: TRBJ2-7
clone_size: .
cdr3_aa: CAWSSQGEQYF
cdr3_nt: TGTGCCTGGAGTTCTCAGGGGGAGCAGTACTTC

v_call: TRBV7-3
d_call: .
j_call: TRBJ2-2
clone_size: once
cdr3_aa: CASSRRAGELFF
cdr3_nt: TGTGCCAGCAGCCGGAGGGCCGGGGAGCTGTTTTTT

v_call: TRBV19
d_call: .
j_call: TRBJ1-2
clone_size: once
cdr3_aa: CASSIGYGEVGYTF
cdr3_nt: TGTGCCAGTAGTATAGGCTACGGCGAGGTCGGCTACACCTTC

v_call: TRBV7-8
d_call: .
j_call: TRBJ1-3
clone_size: .
cdr3_aa: CASSLWDGSAGRNTIYF
cdr3_nt: TGTGCCAGCAGCTTATGGGATGGGTCGGCGGGTCGAAACACCATATATTTT

v_call: TRBV9
d_call: .
j_call: TRBJ2-1
clone_size: .
cdr3_aa: CASSVESRATWNEQFF
cdr3_nt: TGTGCCAGCAGCGTAGAGAGCAGGGCAACATGGAATGAGCAGTTCTTC

v_call: TRBV28
d_call: .
j_call: TRBJ1-5
clone_size: .
cdr3_aa: CASSKTLLQGSRNQPQHF
cdr3_nt: TGTGCCAGCAGCAAGACCTTATTACAGGGATCCCGCAATCAGCCCCAGCATTTT

v_call: TRBV28
d_call: .
j_call: TRBJ1-1
clone_size: .
cdr3_aa: CASSLGDWDSNTEAFF
cdr3_nt: TGTGCCAGCAGTTTAGGGGACTGGGACTCGAACACTGAAGCTTTCTTT

v_call: TRBV6-1
d_call: .
j_call: TRBJ1-2
clone_size: .
cdr3_aa: CASRETGKGGYTF
cdr3_nt: TGTGCCAGCAGGGAAACAGGGAAGGGCGGCTACACCTTC

v_call: TRBV9
d_call: .
j_call: TRBJ2-1
clone_size: .
cdr3_aa: CASSSQLVTNEQFF
cdr3_nt: TGTGCCAGCAGCTCTCAACTAGTCACCAATGAGCAGTTCTTC

v_call: TRBV18
d_call: TRBD1
j_call: TRBJ2-7
clone_size: .
cdr3_aa: CASSRRDSPYEQYF
cdr3_nt: TGTGCCAGCTCACGCCGGGACAGTCCCTACGAGCAGTACTTC

v_call: TRBV14
d_call: .
j_call: TRBJ2-3
clone_size: .
cdr3_aa: CASSPHFRGNTQYF
cdr3_nt: TGTGCCAGCAGCCCTCATTTTCGGGGGAATACGCAGTATTTT

v_call: TRBV6-5
d_call: .
j_call: TRBJ2-7
clone_size: .
cdr3_aa: CASSYTAGSYEQYF
cdr3_nt: TGTGCCAGCAGTTATACTGCGGGGTCCTACGAGCAGTACTTC

v_call: TRBV27
d_call: .
j_call: TRBJ1-1
clone_size: once
cdr3_aa: CASSLEGMRTEAFF
cdr3_nt: TGTGCCAGCAGTTTGGAGGGCATGCGGACTGAAGCTTTCTTT

v_call: TRBV7-9
d_call: .
j_call: TRBJ2-2
clone_size: few
cdr3_aa: CASTGRKEGRNTGELFF
cdr3_nt: TGTGCCAGCACCGGTAGAAAGGAGGGGAGGAACACCGGGGAGCTGTTTTTT

v_call: TRBV28
d_call: .
j_call: TRBJ1-5
clone_size: .
cdr3_aa: CATSHARRLQPQHF
cdr3_nt: TGTGCCACCAGTCACGCGAGGAGGCTTCAGCCCCAGCATTTT

v_call: TRBV5-4
d_call: .
j_call: TRBJ2-7
clone_size: once
cdr3_aa: CASSLNMGTRYEQYF
cdr3_nt: TGTGCCAGCAGCCTAAACATGGGGACTCGCTACGAGCAGTACTTC

v_call: TRBV5-6
d_call: TRBD2
j_call: TRBJ2-1
clone_size: once
cdr3_aa: CASSVGAGGLEQFF
cdr3_nt: TGTGCCAGCAGCGTGGGGGCGGGAGGATTGGAGCAGTTCTTC

v_call: TRBV6-1
d_call: .
j_call: TRBJ2-1
clone_size: .
cdr3_aa: CASSYWPSYNEQFF
cdr3_nt: TGTGCCAGCAGTTATTGGCCTTCCTACAATGAGCAGTTCTTC

v_call: TRBV5-6
d_call: TRBD1
j_call: TRBJ1-2
clone_size: .
cdr3_aa: CASSLYNRGYGYTF
cdr3_nt: TGTGCCAGCAGCCTTTACAACAGGGGATATGGCTACACCTTC

v_call: TRBV6-6
d_call: .
j_call: TRBJ1-2
clone_size: .
cdr3_aa: CASSYSIAGDYGYTF
cdr3_nt: TGTGCCAGCAGTTACTCGATTGCAGGGGATTATGGCTACACCTTC

v_call: TRBV28
d_call: .
j_call: TRBJ2-1
clone_size: .
cdr3_aa: CASSLAEGPNEQFF
cdr3_nt: TGTGCCAGCAGTTTGGCGGAGGGCCCCAATGAGCAGTTCTTC

v_call: TRBV28
d_call: TRBD1
j_call: TRBJ2-1
clone_size: .
cdr3_aa: CASSPQTGYYNEQFF
cdr3_nt: TGTGCCAGCAGTCCACAGACAGGGTACTACAATGAGCAGTTCTTC

v_call: TRBV6-7
d_call: .
j_call: TRBJ1-5
clone_size: few
cdr3_aa: CASSYPHSNQPQHF
cdr3_nt: TGTGCCAGCAGTTACCCCCATAGCAATCAGCCCCAGCATTTT

v_call: TRBV15
d_call: .
j_call: TRBJ2-3
clone_size: once
cdr3_aa: CATGGSPQYF
cdr3_nt: TGTGCCACCGGGGGCAGCCCGCAGTATTTT

v_call: TRBV6-4
d_call: .
j_call: TRBJ2-3
clone_size: .
cdr3_aa: CASGRGVTDTQYF
cdr3_nt: TGTGCCAGCGGGCGGGGAGTGACAGATACGCAGTATTTT

v_call: TRBV28
d_call: TRBD1
j_call: TRBJ1-3
clone_size: .
cdr3_aa: CASGRLWTGSGNTIYF
cdr3_nt: TGTGCCAGCGGCCGATTATGGACAGGCTCTGGAAACACCATATATTTT

v_call: TRBV9
d_call: .
j_call: TRBJ1-1
clone_size: .
cdr3_aa: CASSPQGRMNTEAFF
cdr3_nt: TGTGCCAGCAGCCCACAGGGACGCATGAACACTGAAGCTTTCTTT

v_call: TRBV21-1
d_call: .
j_call: TRBJ2-3
clone_size: .
cdr3_aa: CANHRGRSTDTQYF
cdr3_nt: TGTGCCAACCACAGGGGGCGGAGCACAGATACGCAGTATTTT

v_call: TRBV5-6
d_call: .
j_call: TRBJ2-7
clone_size: .
cdr3_aa: CASSFGTTRPYEQYF
cdr3_nt: TGTGCCAGCAGCTTCGGCACCACTAGGCCCTACGAGCAGTACTTC

v_call: TRBV27
d_call: .
j_call: TRBJ1-3
clone_size: .
cdr3_aa: CASSLSSSSGNTIYF
cdr3_nt: TGTGCCAGCAGTTTGAGTTCTAGCTCTGGAAACACCATATATTTT

v_call: TRBV29-1
d_call: TRBD1
j_call: TRBJ2-1
clone_size: .
cdr3_aa: CSAALQGDHNEQFF
cdr3_nt: TGCAGCGCCGCCTTACAGGGGGACCACAATGAGCAGTTCTTC

v_call: TRBV7-3
d_call: TRBD2
j_call: TRBJ2-1
clone_size: once
cdr3_aa: CASSLGSGTGNEQFF
cdr3_nt: TGTGCCAGCAGCTTAGGAAGCGGGACTGGCAATGAGCAGTTCTTC

v_call: TRBV5-1
d_call: TRBD1
j_call: TRBJ1-1
clone_size: once
cdr3_aa: CASSLGASGGEAFF
cdr3_nt: TGCGCCAGCAGCTTGGGTGCGTCAGGGGGTGAAGCTTTCTTT

v_call: TRBV19
d_call: TRBD2
j_call: TRBJ2-1
clone_size: .
cdr3_aa: CASSGWGGVGENEQFF
cdr3_nt: TGTGCCAGTTCCGGTTGGGGGGGGGTGGGGGAGAATGAGCAGTTCTTC

v_call: TRBV15
d_call: TRBD2
j_call: TRBJ2-3
clone_size: .
cdr3_aa: CATSKDLAESTDTQYF
cdr3_nt: TGTGCCACCAGCAAGGATCTAGCGGAGAGCACAGATACGCAGTATTTT

v_call: TRBV11-2
d_call: TRBD2
j_call: TRBJ2-5
clone_size: .
cdr3_aa: CASSLSGAGRETQYF
cdr3_nt: TGTGCCAGCAGCTTATCAGGAGCCGGGAGGGAGACCCAGTACTTC

v_call: TRBV6-5
d_call: .
j_call: TRBJ2-5
clone_size: .
cdr3_aa: CASSPQSGYQEAQYF
cdr3_nt: TGTGCCAGCAGCCCCCAAAGCGGGTACCAAGAGGCCCAGTACTTC

v_call: TRBV2
d_call: TRBD2
j_call: TRBJ2-7
clone_size: .
cdr3_aa: CASSPFRLAWRDEQYF
cdr3_nt: TGTGCCAGCAGTCCCTTCCGACTAGCGTGGAGGGACGAGCAGTACTTC

v_call: TRBV4-3
d_call: .
j_call: TRBJ2-6
clone_size: once
cdr3_aa: CASSRDRGGHGANVLTF
cdr3_nt: TGCGCCAGCAGCCGAGACCGCGGCGGTCATGGGGCCAACGTCCTGACTTTC

v_call: TRBV7-2
d_call: .
j_call: TRBJ1-4
clone_size: .
cdr3_aa: CASSRDRREKLFF
cdr3_nt: TGTGCCAGCAGCCGCGACAGGCGTGAAAAACTGTTTTTT

v_call: TRBV5-5
d_call: .
j_call: TRBJ1-3
clone_size: few
cdr3_aa: CASSLGWEPGGNTIYF
cdr3_nt: TGTGCCAGCAGCTTGGGGTGGGAGCCTGGTGGAAACACCATATATTTT

v_call: TRBV19
d_call: .
j_call: TRBJ1-1
clone_size: .
cdr3_aa: CASSIPPGTEAFF
cdr3_nt: TGTGCCAGTAGTATACCTCCGGGCACTGAAGCTTTCTTT

v_call: TRBV28
d_call: TRBD1
j_call: TRBJ2-7
clone_size: .
cdr3_aa: CASSPLTVHINRDSLLGYEQYF
cdr3_nt: TGTGCCAGCAGTCCTCTTACTGTCCATATTAACCGGGACAGCCTATTAGGCTACGAGCAGTACTTC

v_call: TRBV28
d_call: TRBD1
j_call: TRBJ1-2
clone_size: .
cdr3_aa: CATDGDRGTNYGYTF
cdr3_nt: TGTGCCACCGATGGGGACAGGGGCACTAACTATGGCTACACCTTC

v_call: TRBV28
d_call: .
j_call: TRBJ2-7
clone_size: .
cdr3_aa: CASRSRGFIYEQYF
cdr3_nt: TGTGCCAGCAGGTCCAGGGGATTCATCTACGAGCAGTACTTC

v_call: TRBV2
d_call: TRBD1
j_call: TRBJ1-5
clone_size: .
cdr3_aa: CASSPEGTGFQPQHF
cdr3_nt: TGTGCCAGCAGTCCCGAGGGGACAGGGTTTCAGCCCCAGCATTTT

v_call: TRBV7-9
d_call: TRBD1
j_call: TRBJ2-7
clone_size: .
cdr3_aa: CASSLQTGGVEEQYF
cdr3_nt: TGTGCCAGCAGCCTCCAGACAGGGGGGGTAGAGGAGCAGTACTTC

v_call: TRBV7-2
d_call: TRBD2
j_call: TRBJ2-2
clone_size: .
cdr3_aa: CASSFSGTSGTGELFF
cdr3_nt: TGTGCCAGCAGCTTTTCCGGGACTAGCGGCACCGGGGAGCTGTTTTTT

v_call: TRBV6-5
d_call: .
j_call: TRBJ1-5
clone_size: few
cdr3_aa: CASSYRRTLNQPQHF
cdr3_nt: TGTGCCAGCAGTTACCGCAGGACACTCAATCAGCCCCAGCATTTT